The 11 T cell receptor beta chains below were found in one sample sequenced in a study of blood T cells in healthy people across ages. A second PCR of about 6 to 12 cycles used a sample-barcoded 5' primer and a J-beta primer mix. TCRdb analysed the 5' RACE reads with MiXCR anew, one entry per CDR3 protein. The sample carries 1.5 million to 2 million distinct CDR3 sequences, 49% recorded once. Source material: blood. The origin of the receptors is a woman in her thirties or forties in good health.

Only a few counts were recorded for this clonotype. The chain employs TRBV9 and TRBJ1-2; the D is unclear. CDR1 is SGDLS, CDR2 YYNGEE, per germline. This CDR3 has 13 residues. V was shortened by 3 bases and J by 4 bases, with 10 bases between the two germline ends. CDR3 sequence (DNA): TGTGCCAGCAGCGACGATCGACTCTATGGCTACACCTTC. Its translation is CASSDDRLYGYTF. Combining the CDR3 with reference TRBV9 and TRBJ1-2 gives the whole variable domain DSGVTQTPKHLITATGQRVTLRCSPRSGDLSVYWYQQSLDQGLQFLIQYYNGEERAKGNILERFSAQQFPDLHSELNLSSLELGDSALYFCASSDDRLYGYTFGSGTRLTVV.

This chain links TRBV2 with TRBJ1-2, with D tentatively TRBD1 (5 bases). The germline V gene encodes CDR1 SNHLY and CDR2 FYNNEI. CDR3 length: 12 amino acids. V dropped 10 bases and J dropped 4 bases, with 13 bases sitting between them. DNA of the CDR3: TGTGCCAACCACAGGTCCCTCTATGGCTACACCTTC. This gives the protein CANHRSLYGYTF.

This chain connects TRBV4-3 to TRBJ2-7; 10 bases are a match to TRBD2. The CDR3 is 18 residues long. The V gene end was trimmed by 0 bases and the J gene end by 3 bases; junction bases not matched to a gene: 11. Germline CDR1 is LGHNA and CDR2 is YSLEER. In DNA form, the CDR3 reads TGCGCCAGCAGCCAAGATCCCCCCACTAGCGGGGTGCTCTACGAGCAGTACTTC. Encoded protein: CASSQDPPTSGVLYEQYF.

The rearrangement links TRBV28 to TRBJ1-4, with D perhaps matching TRBD1 (5 bases). The CDR3 is made up of 15 amino acids. The V and J ends lost 1 base and 9 bases respectively, with 15 bases between them. Germline CDR1 reads MDHEN; CDR2 reads SYDVKM. The CDR3 region has the DNA TGTGCCAGCAGTTTATTTGAGGGACTAACCAAAAAACTGTTTTTT. Its translation is CASSLFEGLTKKLFF.

A note on this clonotype: Its ends do not fully match the called genes, so a read error is possible. The chain carries TRBV27 and TRBJ1-2; TRBD1 might be the D (5 bases). In germline, CDR1 is MNHEY, CDR2 SMNVEV (reference sequence). This CDR3 is built from 16 residues. In DNA, the CDR3 is TGTGCCGGCAGTTTAATGTCGAGGGGAACTCGCTATGGCTACACCTTC. The encoded protein is CAGSLMSRGTRYGYTF.

The CDR3 protein is CASSARLAGGPNEQFF. Here the CDR3 DNA reads TGTGCCAGTAGCGCCCGACTAGCGGGGGGACCCAATGAGCAGTTCTTC. This sequence joins TRBV13 and TRBJ2-1; the match to TRBD2 covers 13 bases. This CDR3 is built from 16 residues. V dropped 9 bases and J dropped 6; count of bases not matched to a gene: 11. The germline V gene has CDR1 PRHDT and CDR2 FYEKMQ (reference sequence).

This clonotype was observed a handful of times. The genes are TRBV12-3 or TRBV12-4 and TRBJ2-5, with D hard to call. The CDR3 is 14 amino acids. Trimming removed 3 bases from V and 1 base from J, with 9 bases in between. The CDR3 DNA sequence: TGTGCCAGCAGTTTCCAGACTCCCCAAGAGACCCAGTACTTC. Protein: CASSFQTPQETQYF.

The CDR3: CASRGAPNYGYTF. CDR3 nucleotide sequence: TGTGCCAGCAGAGGCGCTCCTAACTATGGCTACACCTTC. This chain links TRBV28 with TRBJ1-2; no clear D gene. V was cut by 6 bases and J by 0 bases, with 8 bases left in between. Germline lookup yields CDR1 MDHEN and CDR2 SYDVKM. This CDR3 contains 13 residues.

This chain connects TRBV7-3 to TRBJ1-6; TRBD1 matches 10 bases. The V segment lost 1 base and the J segment 8 bases; nucleotides outside the gene matches: 2. The CDR3 is 15 residues long. Germline V gene data show CDR1 as SGHTA and CDR2 as FQGTGA. CDR3 in DNA: TGTGCCAGCAGCTTAAAAGGGACAGGGGATTCACCCCTCCACTTT. It translates to CASSLKGTGDSPLHF.

This clonotype showed up just once. This chain uses TRBV20-1 with TRBJ2-3, with TRBD1 matching 9 bases. The CDR3 has 16 residues. After removal of 5 bases from V and 1 base from J, the junction contained 10 bases not matched to a gene. Germline CDR1 reads DFQATT; CDR2 reads SNEGSKA (reference sequence). The CDR3 protein is CSAGGQGGVGTDTQYF. CDR3 nucleotides: TGCAGTGCTGGGGGACAGGGCGGGGTAGGCACAGATACGCAGTATTTT.

This clonotype was detected ten times or more. This rearrangement joins TRBV27 to TRBJ2-7; 8 positions match TRBD1. Germline CDR1 and CDR2: MNHEY and SMNVEV (reference sequence). The CDR3 length is 14 residues. Trimming took 1 base from V and 4 from J; bases not matched to a gene: 3. CDR3 sequence: CASSLLGTGYEQYF. The CDR3 DNA reads TGTGCCAGCAGTTTATTAGGGACAGGTTACGAGCAGTACTTC.